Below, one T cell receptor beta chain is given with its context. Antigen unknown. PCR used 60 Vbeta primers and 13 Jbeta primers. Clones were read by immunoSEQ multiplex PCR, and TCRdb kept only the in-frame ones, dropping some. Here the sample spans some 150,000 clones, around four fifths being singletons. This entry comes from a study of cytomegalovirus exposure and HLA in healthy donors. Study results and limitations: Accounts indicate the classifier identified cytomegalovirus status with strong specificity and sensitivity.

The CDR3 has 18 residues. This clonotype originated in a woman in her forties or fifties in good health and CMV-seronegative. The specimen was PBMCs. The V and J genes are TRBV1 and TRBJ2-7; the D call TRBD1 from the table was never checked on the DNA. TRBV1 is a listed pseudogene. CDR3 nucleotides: TGCACCAGCAGCCAAAACCCGCCGGGACAGCGAGCGTCGTGGGAGCAGTACTTC. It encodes CTSSQNPPGQRASWEQYF.